This T cell receptor beta chain was documented in a study of regulatory T cells in long-lasting Graves disease. Trimming removed 7 bases from V and 8 bases from J, with 17 bases in between. CDR3 length equals 13 residues. Germline lookup yields CDR1 MDHEN and CDR2 SYDVKM. Arm-PCR with iRepertoire HTBI primers amplified the CDR3 regions for these TCR beta libraries. TCRdb independently ran MiXCR on the multiplex PCR reads; one entry per CDR3 protein. Here the sample spans around 450,000 distinct CDR3 sequences, around 16% being singletons. Time point given: newly diagnosed GD, antithyroid drugs for less than 3 months. Making the TCR library involved RNA that had been extracted from PBMCs. The same data also went into a second study, on T cells in Graves' hyperthyroidism and ophthalmopathy.

This chain joins TRBV28 and TRBJ1-2; D unresolved. The receptor was isolated from a man between 35 and 55 years old with Graves disease. The sample was peripheral blood mononuclear cells (PBMCs), taken at new diagnosis, from a patient treated with antithyroid drugs. The CDR3 region has the DNA TGTGCCAGCATAAAGGGTCATAGTCTAGGCTACACCTTC. Encoded protein: CASIKGHSLGYTF.